These 30 T cell receptor beta chains share one sample of origin, sequenced in a study of blood T cell repertoires in COVID-19. Generated by immunoSEQ multiplex PCR, the TCRdb table keeps only in-frame clones and is missing some. The sample records 40,000 or so clones, more than 80% being singletons. The sequenced sample consisted of peripheral blood. The source of these receptors is a man in his 60s with acute or convalescent COVID-19.

The chain links TRBV7-8 to TRBJ1-1; D is undetermined. V lost 1 base and J lost 5, with 14 bases in between. This CDR3 is 15 amino acids long. Per the germline V gene, CDR1 is SGHVS and CDR2 is FQNEAQ. Here the CDR3 DNA reads TGTGCCAGCAGCTTAGGAGGGATAGGGTCGACTGAAGCTTTCTTT. This sequence encodes CASSLGGIGSTEAFF.

V and J are TRBV4-3 and TRBJ1-1, with TRBD1 matching 10 bases. With 3 bases clipped from V and 5 bases from J, the junction kept 6 bases outside the gene matches. CDR1 is LGHNA and CDR2 is YSLEER in the germline V gene. The CDR3 has 15 amino acids. CDR3 DNA sequence: TGCGCCAGCAGCCAGACAGGGGGCGATCTGACTGAAGCTTTCTTT. This translates into CASSQTGGDLTEAFF.

The chain carries TRBV5-1 and TRBJ2-5, with 9 positions matching TRBD2. The junction had 12 bases not matched to a gene; V was cut back by 4 bases and J by 2 bases. In germline, CDR1 is SGHRS, CDR2 YFSETQ. CDR3 length: 17 residues. This CDR3 reads CASSPRGSGGGQETQYF. For the CDR3, the DNA is TGCGCCAGCAGCCCCAGGGGTAGCGGGGGCGGACAAGAGACCCAGTACTTC.

The chain recombines TRBV7-2 with TRBJ2-3, with TRBD2 matching 9 bases. The CDR3 contains 15 residues. Germline V gives CDR1 SGHTA, CDR2 FQGNSA. Germline trimming cut 1 base from V and 4 bases from J; bases unmatched to any gene: 3. The CDR3 DNA is TGTGCCAGCAGCTTAGTCCGCGGGAGGGCAGATACGCAGTATTTT. This codes for CASSLVRGRADTQYF.

The rearrangement uses TRBV7-8 and TRBJ2-3, with 10 bases identical to TRBD2. With V trimmed by 5 bases and J by 0 bases, 5 bases remained unmatched. Per the germline V gene, CDR1 is SGHVS and CDR2 is FQNEAQ. There are 16 residues in the CDR3. CDR3 protein: CASSPRTSGSTDTQYF. CDR3 sequence (DNA): TGTGCCAGCAGCCCAAGGACTAGCGGTAGCACAGATACGCAGTATTTT.

V is TRBV29-1 and J is TRBJ2-3; D is perhaps TRBD2 (5 bases). The ends were cut back, 6 bases at V and 6 bases at J, with 22 bases in the middle. This CDR3 is built from 15 residues. Looked up from germline, CDR1 is SQVTM and CDR2 is ANQGSEA. The DNA of the CDR3 is TGCAGCGTCCTTAGTAGGATGGGAGTAGAGGATACGCAGTATTTT. Residues: CSVLSRMGVEDTQYF.

This chain links TRBV9 with TRBJ2-1; D uncertain. In germline, CDR1 is SGDLS, CDR2 YYNGEE. The CDR3 has 16 amino acids. With 4 bases removed from V and 4 bases from J, the gap between germline ends came to 18 bases. CDR3: CASSPTGTSIYNEQFF. For the CDR3, the DNA is TGTGCCAGCAGCCCGACGGGTACATCAATTTACAATGAGCAGTTCTTC.

The V gene is TRBV6-2 or TRBV6-3, the J gene TRBJ2-3; weak D call: TRBD2 (6 bases). The CDR3 is 16 amino acids. Germline V CDR1 and CDR2: MNHEY, SVGEGT. V lost 2 bases and J 1 base, leaving 13 bases between the germline ends. The CDR3 DNA reads TGTGCCAGCAGTTACAGCGGGCGGACTGGCACAGATACGCAGTATTTT. Amino acid sequence: CASSYSGRTGTDTQYF.

This clone was detected once. J is TRBJ1-2 and V is TRBV5-1; D gene unclear. V was clipped by 0 bases and J by 3 bases, with 9 bases between them. This CDR3 is built from 14 residues. Germline CDR1 reads SGHRS; CDR2 reads YFSETQ. For the CDR3, the DNA is TGCGCCAGCAGCTTGGGATCGGGGTACTATGGCTACACCTTC. This codes for CASSLGSGYYGYTF.

This chain links TRBV4-1 with TRBJ1-1; D may be TRBD1 (5 bases). CDR1 MGHRA and CDR2 YSYEKL come from the germline V gene. V lost 8 bases and J lost 3, with 10 bases in between. This CDR3 comprises 12 residues. The DNA of the CDR3 is TGCGCCAGCTTCACCAGGGACACTGAAGCTTTCTTT. Protein product: CASFTRDTEAFF.

This chain links TRBV29-1 with TRBJ2-1; the D gene is possibly TRBD1 (6 bases). Germline lookup yields CDR1 SQVTM and CDR2 ANQGSEA. V was pared by 1 base and J by 0 bases, with 13 bases between. CDR3 size: 16 residues. The CDR3 DNA sequence: TGCAGCGTTGAAGGACAGGTTCAAAGCTCCTACAATGAGCAGTTCTTC. Its protein is CSVEGQVQSSYNEQFF.

This chain joins TRBV6-1 and TRBJ1-2; 7 bases are a match to TRBD1. CDR1 and CDR2 (germline): MNHNS, SASEGT. The CDR3 sequence is 15 residues long. V lost 3 bases to trimming and J lost 8 bases; unmatched junction nucleotides: 12. This CDR3 reads CASSETLTGLGGYTF. The CDR3 nucleotides are TGTGCCAGCAGTGAGACCTTGACAGGGTTAGGGGGCTACACCTTC.

V gene TRBV28 combines with J gene TRBJ2-5, with a tentative D call TRBD2 (5 bases). There are 14 residues in the CDR3. V lost 7 bases, J lost 6 bases, and 18 bases lay in between. Germline V CDR1 and CDR2: MDHEN, SYDVKM. CDR3 DNA sequence: TGTGCCAGCACGACGGGGTCCGACGGAAAGACCCAGTACTTC. It translates to CASTTGSDGKTQYF.

V is TRBV13 and J is TRBJ2-7, with 9 bases aligning to TRBD1. The CDR3 extends over 15 amino acids. J was trimmed by 6 bases and V by 5 bases; bases with no gene match: 11. CDR1 is PRHDT and CDR2 is FYEKMQ in the germline V gene (reference sequence). CDR3 coding DNA: TGTGCCAGCAGCACATCCGGGACAGGGATCTCCGAGCAGTACTTC. Protein product: CASSTSGTGISEQYF.

This chain joins TRBV7-9 and TRBJ1-5, with D perhaps TRBD1 (5 bases). V gave up 5 bases and J gave up 7 bases, with 9 bases separating them. The CDR3 runs to 12 residues. The germline gives CDR1 SEHNR, CDR2 FQNEAQ (reference sequence). The CDR3: CASSLDRQPQHF. CDR3 bases: TGTGCCAGCAGCCTAGACAGACAGCCCCAGCATTTT.

The chain is built from TRBV29-1 and TRBJ2-7; D perhaps matches TRBD2 (7 bases). Trimming left V 7 bases short and J 3 bases short, with 16 bases between. This CDR3 has 13 amino acids. The V gene's germline CDR1 is SQVTM and CDR2 ANQGSEA. In DNA, the CDR3 is TGCAGCGGTGGTGGGGGGGCAATCTACGAGCAGTACTTC. Encoded protein: CSGGGGAIYEQYF.

The CDR3 spells CASSLISGGTTNEKLFF. In DNA form, the CDR3 reads TGTGCCAGCAGTTTAATCTCAGGGGGTACAACTAATGAAAAACTGTTTTTT. The chain uses TRBV28 and TRBJ1-4, with TRBD1 matching 7 bases. V dropped 2 bases and J dropped 0; count of bases not matched to a gene: 6. This CDR3 region has 17 residues. Germline CDR1 reads MDHEN; CDR2 reads SYDVKM. The variable domain in full, with the rest retrieved from reference TRBV28 and TRBJ1-4, is DVKVTQSSRYLVKRTGEKVFLECVQDMDHENMFWYRQDPGLGLRLIYFSYDVKMKEKGDIPEGYSVSREKKERFSLILESASTNQTSMYLCASSLISGGTTNEKLFFGSGTQLSVL.

The chain uses TRBV5-1 and TRBJ1-1; tentative D call: TRBD1 (5 bases). Trimming stripped 1 base from V and 1 base from J, with 8 bases between. Germline CDR1 reads SGHRS; CDR2 reads YFSETQ. The CDR3 extends over 14 amino acids. The CDR3 loop is CASSLRQSNTEAFF. The CDR3 region has the DNA TGCGCCAGCAGCTTGCGACAGTCGAACACTGAAGCTTTCTTT.

The chain combines TRBV19 with TRBJ1-1; TRBD1 aligns across 8 bases. Trimming removed 3 bases from V and 4 bases from J; junction bases left unmatched: 13. The CDR3 extends over 17 amino acids. CDR1 is LNHDA, CDR2 SQIVND, per germline (reference sequence). In DNA form, the CDR3 reads TGTGCCAGTAGTATTCCAGGGGGCCCGAACCCCTTCACTGAAGCTTTCTTT. Translated, it gives CASSIPGGPNPFTEAFF.

This sequence joins TRBV10-3 and TRBJ1-1; tentatively, D is TRBD1 (5 bases). Germline CDR1 is ENHRY and CDR2 is SYGVKD. The V end was cut by 6 bases, the J end by 6 bases, with 17 bases between. This CDR3 is 14 amino acids long. CDR3 sequence reads: CAIRGTGAGPEAFF. The CDR3 nucleotides are TGTGCCATCAGGGGTACAGGTGCCGGACCTGAAGCTTTCTTT.

The chain employs TRBV3-1 (or the pseudogene TRBV3-2) and TRBJ1-5; 8 nucleotides agree with TRBD1. This CDR3 is built from 14 residues. CDR1 and CDR2 (germline): LGHDT, YNNKEL (reference sequence). Germline trimming cut 3 bases from V and 4 bases from J; bases unmatched to any gene: 2. CDR3: CASSHQGANQPQHF. The DNA of the CDR3 is TGTGCCAGCAGCCACCAGGGGGCAAATCAGCCCCAGCATTTT.

This chain uses TRBV30 with TRBJ1-4; a weak D match, TRBD1 (5 bases). V lost 2 bases, J lost 11 bases, and 21 bases lay in between. The CDR3 sequence is 15 residues long. The germline V gene has CDR1 GTSNPN and CDR2 SVGIG (reference sequence). For the CDR3, the DNA is TGTGCCTGGAGTATCCCGACAGCGACGACCGGGAAACTGTTTTTT. Its translation: CAWSIPTATTGKLFF.

The chain is built from TRBV6-5 and TRBJ1-1, with D perhaps matching TRBD1 (6 bases). V gave up 6 bases and J gave up 1 base, with 9 bases separating them. Germline CDR1 is MNHEY and CDR2 is SVGAGI. The CDR3 is 13 residues long. Here the CDR3 reads CASRGQWNTEAFF. The CDR3 DNA reads TGTGCCAGCAGAGGACAGTGGAACACTGAAGCTTTCTTT.

This sequence joins TRBV6-5 and TRBJ2-7; weak D call: TRBD1 (6 bases). CDR1 and CDR2 from the germline V gene are MNHEY and SVGAGI. The CDR3 runs to 12 residues. V dropped 11 bases and J dropped 3 bases, with 14 bases sitting between them. CDR3 DNA: TGTGCCTCCAGGGGACACTTCTACGAGCAGTACTTC. As protein: CASRGHFYEQYF.

The chain joins TRBV7-2 to TRBJ2-3; possible D gene TRBD1, 6 bases. Deletions cut 3 bases from V and 6 bases from J, with 13 bases between. Germline V gives CDR1 SGHTA, CDR2 FQGNSA. This CDR3 has 14 amino acids. CDR3 loop: CASSFAKGVDTQYF. The CDR3 DNA follows: TGTGCCAGCAGCTTTGCCAAGGGGGTCGATACGCAGTATTTT.

The chain has TRBV21-1 and TRBJ2-6; the table's D call, TRBD2, was not checked against the DNA. TRBV21-1 is tagged as a pseudogene. The CDR3 sequence is 17 residues long. The CDR3 here is CASSPGLLFSGANVLTF. As DNA, the CDR3 is TGTGCCAGCAGCCCGGGACTCCTATTCTCTGGGGCCAACGTCCTGACTTTC.

The chain uses TRBV28 and TRBJ2-2; 15 nucleotides align to TRBD2. The CDR3 loop spans 17 amino acids. Germline V gives CDR1 MDHEN, CDR2 SYDVKM. The junction had 6 bases not matched to a gene; V was cut back by 5 bases and J by 5 bases. CDR3 loop: CASSRTGLAGGTGELFF. CDR3 in DNA: TGTGCCAGCAGTCGCACAGGACTAGCGGGAGGGACCGGGGAGCTGTTTTTT.

The genes are TRBV6-2 or TRBV6-3 and TRBJ1-1, with a tentative D call TRBD1 (6 bases). Per germline, CDR1 MNHEY and CDR2 SVGEGT. CDR3 length: 15 residues. The germline V and J ends were trimmed by 4 bases and 0 bases, with 12 bases remaining between them. For the CDR3, the DNA is TGTGCCAGCAGTTTACAGGGACTACTGAACACTGAAGCTTTCTTT. Translation gives CASSLQGLLNTEAFF.

Of note for this clone: One end of the junction varies from germline; a read error may be responsible. This chain uses TRBV11-2 with TRBJ2-7; D is ambiguous. The CDR3 runs 13 residues. Per germline, CDR1 SGHAT and CDR2 FQNNGV. CDR3 sequence: CVSSLSRVGEQYF. The CDR3 coding sequence is TGTGTCAGCAGCTTATCCCGGGTGGGCGAGCAGTACTTC.

J is TRBJ1-1 and V is TRBV6-6; unclear D gene. Germline CDR1 reads MNHNY; CDR2 reads SVGAGI (reference sequence). The V end was cut by 6 bases, the J end by 5 bases, with 10 bases between. This CDR3 contains 12 residues. Here the CDR3 reads CASSLQWTEAFF. The CDR3 region has the DNA TGTGCCAGCAGCCTTCAGTGGACTGAAGCTTTCTTT.